This T cell receptor beta chain was observed in a study of blood T cells in healthy people across ages. Study findings and constraints: What prevented conclusive comparison of naive and antigen-experienced cells was that PBMCs were unsorted.

Points on this clonotype: Its antigen is unidentified.

The V end was cut by 4 bases, the J end by 15 bases, with 16 bases between. The CDR3 has 12 residues. Germline assignment: CDR1 SGHDN and CDR2 FVKESK. Isolating PBMCs gave at least 6.5 million of these cells per sample. For the second PCR, which ran for 7 to 11 cycles, a sample-barcoded 5' primer and a J-beta primer mix were used. Unique molecular identifiers of 12 random nucleotides labeled each cDNA. TCRdb re-called the 5' RACE reads through MiXCR, storing one row per CDR3 protein. The table lists 800,000 to 900,000 distinct CDR3 sequences, less than 80% of them singletons, with 25% to 35% in the top ten.

This receptor was taken from a man aged 25-40 years in good health. The sample was blood. This rearrangement joins TRBV14 to TRBJ2-4; the D gene is possibly TRBD2 (7 bases). CDR3 amino acids: CASSPWGGALYF. The DNA of the CDR3 is TGTGCCAGCAGCCCTTGGGGGGGGGCTCTGTACTTC.